This TCR beta chain is drawn from a study of cytomegalovirus exposure and HLA in healthy donors. 13 Jbeta primers and 60 Vbeta primers were used for the PCR. The method was immunoSEQ multiplex PCR; TCRdb's version includes in-frame clones alone and lacks a portion of them. The sample contains about 90,000 clones, less than 65% of which appear only once. Study-wide results and limits: In a later analysis, common viral pathogens appeared linked to several of the most significant clusters. The authors later linked a missense DCLRE1C variant to TCR beta V- and J-gene trimming. After further analysis at a later stage, roughly 15,000 TCR beta sequences were associated with HLA alleles at 0.05 false discovery rate.

With respect to this clone: Its antigen is unidentified.

Germline V lookup: CDR1 SQVTM, CDR2 ANQGSEA. The V end lost 4 bases, the J end lost 0 bases, and 6 bases lay between the germline ends. There are 12 residues in the CDR3. V is TRBV29-1 and J is TRBJ1-1; D gene uncertain. Material: PBMCs. The sequence derives from a woman aged 25-40 years in good health and CMV-seropositive. The CDR3 is CSVAQMNTEAFF. CDR3 nucleotides: TGCAGCGTTGCACAGATGAACACTGAAGCTTTCTTT.